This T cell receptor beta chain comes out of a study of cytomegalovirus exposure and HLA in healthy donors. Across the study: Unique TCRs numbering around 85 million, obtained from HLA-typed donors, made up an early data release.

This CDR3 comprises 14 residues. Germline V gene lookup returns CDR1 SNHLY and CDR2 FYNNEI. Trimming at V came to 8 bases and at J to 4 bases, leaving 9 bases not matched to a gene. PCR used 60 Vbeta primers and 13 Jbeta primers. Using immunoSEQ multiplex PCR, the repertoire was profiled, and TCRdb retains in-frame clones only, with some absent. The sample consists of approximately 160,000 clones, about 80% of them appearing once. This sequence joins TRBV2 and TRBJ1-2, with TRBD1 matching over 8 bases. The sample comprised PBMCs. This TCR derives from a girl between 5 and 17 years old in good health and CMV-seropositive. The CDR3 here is CASGTGQGFYGYTF. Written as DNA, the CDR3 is TGTGCCAGCGGAACAGGACAGGGCTTCTATGGCTACACCTTC.